These 20 T cell receptor beta chains were sequenced from one sample in a study of CD8 T cells in ankylosing spondylitis. Their cognate antigens are unknown. TCRdb recomputed calls from the 5' RACE reads with MiXCR, one row per CDR3 protein. The repertoire holds about 750,000 distinct CDR3 sequences, with 15% to 20% as singletons. Study results and limitations: Roughly eight highly homologous variants made up a TCR beta motif that seemed to typify ankylosing spondylitis blood.

Sequencing was performed on blood, either unsorted or a sorted T cell fraction (not recorded which). These receptors were collected from a male donor with ankylosing spondylitis.

Ten or more counts support this clonotype. For the CDR3, the DNA is TGCGCCAGCAGCTTGGTTGGTACCGCTAACAATGAGCAGTTCTTC. It translates to CASSLVGTANNEQFF. The J gene is TRBJ2-1, the V gene TRBV5-1; D is uncertain. Germline CDR1 is SGHRS and CDR2 is YFSETQ. This CDR3 region has 15 residues. V was shortened by 0 bases and J by 5 bases, with 12 bases between the two germline ends. The entire variable domain, with the rest obtained from reference TRBV5-1 and TRBJ2-1, is as follows: KAGVTQTPRYLIKTRGQQVTLSCSPISGHRSVSWYQQTPGQGLQFLFEYFSETQRNKGNFPGRFSGRQFSNSRSEMNVSTLELGDSALYLCASSLVGTANNEQFFGPGTRLTVL.

This chain joins TRBV7-9 and TRBJ1-5; D remains ambiguous. The ends were cut back, 5 bases at V and 3 bases at J, with 14 bases in the middle. The germline CDR1 and CDR2 sequences are SEHNR and FQNEAQ (reference sequence). This CDR3 is 15 amino acids long. The CDR3 reads CASSPQGPLNQPQHF. The CDR3, as DNA: TGTGCCAGCAGCCCCCAAGGACCACTCAATCAGCCCCAGCATTTT.

V usage is TRBV29-1 and J usage is TRBJ1-2; TRBD1 aligns across 9 bases. The CDR3 totals 13 residues. The ends lost 7 bases at V and 7 bases at J; junction bases unmatched: 10. CDR1 and CDR2 from the germline V gene are SQVTM and ANQGSEA. The CDR3 nucleotides read TGCAGCGCCATCCGGGACAGGGTTAGTGGCTACACCTTC. It yields the protein CSAIRDRVSGYTF.

The V and J genes are TRBV23-1 and TRBJ2-7, with D uncertain. TRBV23-1 is known as an ORF, though its function is uncertain. The V gene lost 3 bases and the J gene lost 4 bases, with 4 bases spanning the gap. The CDR3 runs 11 residues. CDR3 DNA: TGCGCCAGCAGTCACTTTTACGAGCAGTACTTC. Translating gives CASSHFYEQYF.

This clonotype was found a few times. V is TRBV6-1 and J is TRBJ2-4; TRBD2 matches at 7 bases. Germline V CDR1 and CDR2: MNHNS, SASEGT. The CDR3 totals 13 residues. Trimming at V came to 11 bases and at J to 3 bases, leaving 7 bases not matched to a gene. The CDR3 protein is CAAGRTGKNIQYF. The CDR3 DNA follows: TGTGCCGCCGGGAGGACCGGCAAAAACATTCAGTACTTC.

This clonotype was picked up a small number of times. The chain is built from TRBV12-3 or TRBV12-4 and TRBJ2-5; D unclear. The CDR3 loop spans 13 amino acids. V was pared by 1 base and J by 6 bases, with 9 bases between. This CDR3 reads CASSLGVLKTQYF. The CDR3 DNA reads TGTGCCAGCAGTTTAGGGGTTCTGAAGACCCAGTACTTC.

The rearrangement links TRBV9 to TRBJ1-4, with TRBD1 matching 7 bases. The CDR3 covers 16 residues. Germline V gives CDR1 SGDLS, CDR2 YYNGEE. Trimming removed 6 bases from V and 4 bases from J; junction bases left unmatched: 12. This CDR3 reads CASNPTGAAINEKLFF. The CDR3, as DNA: TGTGCCAGCAACCCCACAGGGGCGGCAATTAATGAAAAACTGTTTTTT.

This clonotype was recorded many times. This CDR3 reads CATSRGVEANEQFF. The CDR3 nucleotides read TGTGCCACCAGCAGAGGGGTAGAAGCGAATGAGCAGTTCTTC. This rearrangement joins TRBV15 to TRBJ2-1, with D uncertain. Germline-derived CDR1 and CDR2 are LNHNV and YYDKDF (reference sequence). The CDR3 extends over 14 amino acids. Trimming shortened V by 1 base and J by 7 bases, and 11 bases separated the two germline ends. The variable domain in full, with the rest retrieved from reference TRBV15 and TRBJ2-1, is DAMVIQNPRYQVTQFGKPVTLSCSQTLNHNVMYWYQQKSSQAPKLLFHYYDKDFNNEADTPDNFQSRRPNTSFCFLDIRSPGLGDTAMYLCATSRGVEANEQFFGPGTRLTVL.

The chain combines TRBV7-8 with TRBJ2-5, with D tentatively TRBD1 (6 bases). The V gene lost 2 bases and the J gene lost 1 base, with 17 bases spanning the gap. This CDR3 region has 17 residues. Germline-derived CDR1 and CDR2 are SGHVS and FQNEAQ. The CDR3 region has the DNA TGTGCCAGCAGCTTATGGGGGACAACGCCTTCCCAAGAGACCCAGTACTTC. Its protein is CASSLWGTTPSQETQYF.

This clonotype has a handful of counts. The chain joins TRBV7-3 to TRBJ2-5; a weak D match, TRBD1 (5 bases). The germline V gene encodes CDR1 SGHTA and CDR2 FQGTGA. The CDR3 contains 14 residues. The V end lost 5 bases, the J end lost 2 bases, and 12 bases lay between the germline ends. CDR3 DNA: TGTGCCAGCAGCCCCCAGGGTACTCAAGAGACCCAGTACTTC. This translates into CASSPQGTQETQYF. The variable domain in full, with the rest retrieved from reference TRBV7-3 and TRBJ2-5, is GAGVSQTPSNKVTEKGKYVELRCDPISGHTALYWYRQSLGQGPEFLIYFQGTGAADDSGLPNDRFFAVRPEGSVSTLKIQRTERGDSAVYLCASSPQGTQETQYFGPGTRLLVL.

The chain employs TRBV12-3 or TRBV12-4 and TRBJ1-5; possible D gene TRBD1, 6 bases. The CDR3 covers 15 residues. Trimming left V 5 bases short and J 6 bases short, with 17 bases between. CDR3: CASSRTRGLPQPQHF. In DNA form, the CDR3 reads TGTGCCAGCAGTAGAACCAGGGGCTTGCCTCAGCCCCAGCATTTT.

Comment on this clonotype: A much larger clone lies one base from this, so it may be a read error. The J gene is TRBJ2-1, the V gene TRBV9, with 9 nucleotides matching TRBD2. Germline V CDR1 and CDR2: SGDLS, YYNGEE. This CDR3 comprises 15 residues. The CDR3 nucleotides are TGTGCCAGCAGTTCCTCTAGCGGGGCCTACAATGAGCGGTTCTTC. This sequence encodes CASSSSSGAYNERFF.

In this sample, this clonotype turned up many times. The chain links TRBV5-1 to TRBJ1-2; weak D call: TRBD1 (6 bases). Germline lookup yields CDR1 SGHRS and CDR2 YFSETQ. V shed 7 bases and J shed 3 bases, with 16 bases lying between them. The CDR3 totals 14 residues. The CDR3 sequence: CASAEGEGYYGYTF. For the CDR3, the DNA is TGCGCCAGCGCCGAGGGGGAAGGGTACTATGGCTACACCTTC.

This clonotype appeared many times. CDR3 bases: TGCAGCTCAAGAGGGCCGACACTCGGGAGCAATGAGCAGTTCTTC. This translates into CSSRGPTLGSNEQFF. The chain has TRBV29-1 and TRBJ2-1; a weak D match, TRBD2 (6 bases). The CDR3 spans 15 residues. The V and J ends lost 8 bases and 6 bases respectively, with 23 bases between them. Germline V gene data show CDR1 as SQVTM and CDR2 as ANQGSEA.

This clonotype was detected ten times or more. The genes are TRBV10-3 and TRBJ2-3, with D unresolved. Germline V CDR1 and CDR2: ENHRY, SYGVKD. Trimming removed 2 bases from V and 0 bases from J, with 9 bases in between. This CDR3 comprises 15 residues. CDR3 in DNA: TGTGCCATCAGTGAGGGCCTGGGAAGCACAGATACGCAGTATTTT. Its translation is CAISEGLGSTDTQYF.

This chain links TRBV5-5 with TRBJ2-3; 7 bases are shared with TRBD2. There are 15 residues in the CDR3. Germline V lookup: CDR1 SGHKS, CDR2 YYEKEE (reference sequence). Unmatched junction bases numbered 10, after V lost 3 bases and J lost 6 bases. CDR3 amino acids: CASSSRLAESDTQYF. In DNA form, the CDR3 reads TGTGCCAGCAGCTCTCGGCTAGCGGAATCTGATACGCAGTATTTT.

This clonotype was recorded many times. One end of the junction fails to match germline, which may point to a read error. The V gene is TRBV13, the J gene TRBJ2-1; 13 bases agree with TRBD2. This CDR3 spans 15 amino acids. From germline, CDR1 is PRHDT and CDR2 FYEKMQ (reference sequence). The CDR3 sequence is CASSLGLAGAHEQFF. Written as DNA, the CDR3 is TGTGCCAGCAGCCTAGGACTAGCGGGAGCCCATGAGCAGTTCTTC.

The table lists this clonotype with a few counts. The chain joins TRBV5-1 to TRBJ2-7; D remains ambiguous. Germline V CDR1 and CDR2: SGHRS, YFSETQ. This CDR3 spans 17 amino acids. V was pared by 4 bases and J by 2 bases, with 22 bases between. Here the CDR3 DNA reads TGCGCCAGCAGCCCATTTCCTTTGGGTCTGTTTCCCTACGAGCAGTACTTC. It translates to CASSPFPLGLFPYEQYF.

This chain connects TRBV27 to TRBJ2-7; TRBD2 agrees at 7 bases. The V gene's germline CDR1 is MNHEY and CDR2 SMNVEV (reference sequence). Unmatched junction bases numbered 5, after V lost 3 bases and J lost 0 bases. The CDR3 sequence is 15 residues long. The CDR3, as DNA: TGTGCCAGCAGTTTCGACGGACTAGGCTCCTACGAGCAGTACTTC. Its protein product is CASSFDGLGSYEQYF.

This sequence joins TRBV2 and TRBJ2-7, with 12 bases lining up with TRBD2. CDR3 size: 16 residues. The V and J ends lost 8 bases and 0 bases, in that order; junction bases with no gene match: 8. Germline CDR1 SNHLY, CDR2 FYNNEI. DNA of the CDR3: TGTGCCAGCTGGAGGGGGACTAGCGGGCGCTCCTACGAGCAGTACTTC. This codes for CASWRGTSGRSYEQYF.